The clone carrying this TCR beta chain was observed a single time. Antigen unknown. Healthy donors had no documented immune events, such as infections, while sampled. These data come from a study of identifying expanded T cells in peripheral blood. Study-wide findings and caveats: Approximately 1.2 clones differed between technical replicates, versus about 15 and 19 over time. Across healthy donors, higher total template counts meant significantly greater roughly 2-week count variance.

Assay used: immunoSEQ multiplex PCR; TCRdb lists only in-frame clones, some missing. The sample records approximately 100,000 clones, roughly 91% being singletons. Per the germline V gene, CDR1 is WSHSY and CDR2 is SAAADI. The CDR3 sequence is 15 residues long. Losses at the gene ends were 7 bases for V and 4 bases for J; bases not matched to a gene: 11. Material: blood. The chain joins TRBV10-2 to TRBJ2-7; 9 bases agree with TRBD2. The source is a person between 18 and 70 years old in good health. CDR3 nucleotides: TGCGCCAGCATATCGGGACTAGCCGCCGATTACGAGCAGTACTTC. It is translated as CASISGLAADYEQYF.